This T cell receptor beta chain was obtained from a study of T cells in Graves' hyperthyroidism and ophthalmopathy. Study as a whole: Peripheral blood was acquired at first diagnosis, ahead of any therapy whatsoever.

Amplified regions were TCR beta CDR3 sequences from RNA transcripts. HTBI primers were the set used in a first-round RT-PCR of the TCR CDR3. TCRdb passed the multiplex PCR reads through MiXCR, listing each CDR3 protein once. This table holds about 600,000 distinct CDR3 sequences, over 12% found once. This clonotype has just one count. Germline is not matched at one junction end, which may reflect a read error. The CDR3 runs to 14 residues. The germline V gene has CDR1 SGHNT and CDR2 YENEEA. Fresh peripheral blood, 8 to 10 ml of it, supplied the PBMCs. The rearrangement joins TRBV11-3 to TRBJ2-7; D is unresolved. What was sequenced was blood. This sequence was found in a woman under 30 with Graves' ophthalmopathy. The CDR3 DNA is TGTGCCAGCAGCAAAACAGAAATCCCAGGCGAGCAGCACTTC. Translated, it gives CASSKTEIPGEQHF.